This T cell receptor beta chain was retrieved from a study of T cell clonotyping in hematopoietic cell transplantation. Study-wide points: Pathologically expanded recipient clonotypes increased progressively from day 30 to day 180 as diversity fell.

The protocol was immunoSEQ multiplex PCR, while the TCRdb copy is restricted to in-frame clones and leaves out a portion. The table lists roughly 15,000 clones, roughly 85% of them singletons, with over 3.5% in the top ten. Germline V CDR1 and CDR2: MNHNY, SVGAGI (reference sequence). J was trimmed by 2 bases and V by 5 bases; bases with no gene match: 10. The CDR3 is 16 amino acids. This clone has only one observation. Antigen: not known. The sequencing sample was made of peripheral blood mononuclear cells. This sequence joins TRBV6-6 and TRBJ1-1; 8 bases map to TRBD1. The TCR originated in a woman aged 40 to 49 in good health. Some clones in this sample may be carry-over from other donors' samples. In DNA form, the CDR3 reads TGTGCCAGCAGTCCCAATAGACAGGGGCCCAACACTGAAGCTTTCTTT. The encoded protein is CASSPNRQGPNTEAFF.